Listed below are T cell receptor beta chains from one sample, sequenced in a study of T cells in localized non-small cell lung cancer. The method was immunoSEQ multiplex PCR; TCRdb's version includes in-frame clones alone and lacks a portion of them. The data hold 100,000 to 150,000 clones, with more than 80% observed a single time. The sequences come from peripheral blood, collected before any cancer treatment. Receptor source: a female donor over 55 with stage I lung adenocarcinoma. The CDR3 runs from the conserved cysteine through the conserved F or W. D genes are given only for firm matches. Clone size is not always given. Where it is, it says once, few, many or a class for expanded clones.

abundance | j_gene | v_gene | d_gene | CDR3aa | CDR3nt
. | TRBJ2-3 | TRBV7-3 | . | CASSPLMGDTQYF | TGTGCCAGCAGCCCCTTAATGGGGGATACGCAGTATTTT
. | TRBJ2-7 | TRBV15 | TRBD1 | CAAGTGGSEQYF | TGTGCCGCCGGGACAGGGGGCTCCGAGCAGTACTTC
. | TRBJ2-5 | TRBV11-2 | . | CASRRQYMLETQYF | TGTGCCAGCAGACGACAGTACATGCTAGAGACCCAGTACTTC
. | TRBJ2-1 | TRBV5-1 | TRBD2 | CASSLALGGRANEQFF | TGCGCCAGCAGCTTGGCCCTGGGCGGGAGGGCCAATGAGCAGTTCTTC
. | TRBJ2-7 | TRBV9 | TRBD1 | CASSASGTGGDEQYF | TGTGCCAGCAGCGCCTCCGGGACAGGTGGCGACGAGCAGTACTTC
once | TRBJ2-1 | TRBV7-6 | TRBD2 | CASSSGPSGLAGDEQFF | TGTGCCAGCAGCTCCGGGCCCTCGGGACTAGCTGGGGATGAGCAGTTCTTC
once | TRBJ2-6 | TRBV6-5 | . | CASSLEKSGANVLTF | TGTGCCAGCAGTTTGGAGAAATCTGGGGCCAACGTCCTGACTTTC
. | TRBJ2-1 | TRBV5-1 | TRBD2 | CASSGLSGSSYNEQFF | TGCGCCAGCAGCGGCCTTAGCGGGAGCTCCTACAATGAGCAGTTCTTC
. | TRBJ2-5 | TRBV6-5 | . | CASTPGSAKETQYF | TGTGCCAGCACCCCGGGTAGCGCCAAAGAGACCCAGTACTTC
few | TRBJ2-3 | TRBV12-5 | TRBD1 | CASGLGQGRGTDTQYF | TGTGCTAGTGGTTTGGGACAGGGACGGGGCACAGATACGCAGTATTTT
once | TRBJ2-1 | TRBV19 | . | CASSIGLRFDNEQFF | TGTGCCAGTAGTATAGGGCTCCGGTTTGACAATGAGCAGTTCTTC
. | TRBJ1-4 | TRBV28 | . | CASSLRKGELFF | TGTGCCAGCAGCCTACGGAAGGGGGAACTGTTTTTT
once | TRBJ2-6 | TRBV11-3 | . | CASSRGYSGANVLTF | TGTGCCAGCAGCCGCGGGTATTCCGGGGCCAACGTCCTGACTTTC
. | TRBJ2-7 | TRBV10-2 | . | CASSIGYEQYF | TGCGCCAGCAGTATCGGCTACGAGCAGTACTTC
few | TRBJ2-5 | TRBV7-2 | TRBD2 | CASSLAPWLAGAGETQYF | TGTGCCAGCAGCTTAGCCCCGTGGTTGGCGGGAGCGGGTGAGACCCAGTACTTC
. | TRBJ2-7 | TRBV28 | . | CASNTGAKGSYF | TGTGCCAGCAATACCGGGGCAAAAGGGTCGTACTTC
. | TRBJ2-7 | TRBV4-1 | . | CASSPSRGSSYEQYF | TGCGCCAGCAGCCCGAGTAGGGGAAGCTCCTACGAGCAGTACTTC
. | TRBJ2-7 | TRBV28 | . | CASTPGTLIYEQYF | TGTGCCAGCACCCCCGGGACACTTATCTACGAGCAGTACTTC
. | TRBJ2-7 | TRBV5-1 | . | CASSLPQIATYEQYF | TGCGCCAGCAGCCTCCCGCAGATCGCCACCTACGAGCAGTACTTC
. | TRBJ2-7 | TRBV2 | . | CASSEASGDSYEQYF | TGTGCCAGCAGTGAAGCTTCGGGGGATTCGTACGAGCAGTACTTC
once | TRBJ1-3 | TRBV30 | TRBD1 | CAWRGTESGNTIYF | TGTGCCTGGCGGGGGACAGAGAGCGGAAACACCATATATTTT
. | TRBJ2-5 | TRBV5-1 | . | CASSTGLEQETQYF | TGCGCCAGCAGCACGGGACTTGAACAAGAGACCCAGTACTTC
. | TRBJ1-5 | TRBV30 | . | CAWSLSPGPQHF | TGTGCCTGGAGTCTTTCCCCGGGGCCCCAGCATTTT
. | TRBJ2-3 | TRBV9 | TRBD1 | CASSVRGRVGTDTQYF | TGTGCCAGCAGCGTCAGGGGGCGGGTGGGCACAGATACGCAGTATTTT
. | TRBJ2-1 | TRBV11-3 | . | CASSRGRNEQFF | TGTGCCAGCAGCCGGGGGCGCAATGAGCAGTTCTTC
. | TRBJ2-7 | TRBV6-6 | TRBD2 | CASSTGASGNEQYF | TGTGCCAGCAGCACAGGGGCTAGCGGGAACGAGCAGTACTTC
. | TRBJ2-1 | TRBV10-1 | . | CASSSPGRSGNEQFF | TGCGCCAGCAGTTCTCCGGGGAGATCGGGCAATGAGCAGTTCTTC
. | TRBJ2-2 | TRBV9 | . | CASSRTDGANTGELFF | TGTGCCAGCAGCCGGACCGACGGCGCGAACACCGGGGAGCTGTTTTTT
. | TRBJ2-7 | TRBV7-3 | . | CASSLSPFPTYEQYF | TGTGCCAGCAGCTTAAGTCCCTTTCCAACCTACGAGCAGTACTTC
. | TRBJ1-5 | TRBV6-5 | . | CASSYSRDGGQPQHF | TGTGCCAGCAGTTACTCCCGCGACGGTGGCCAGCCCCAGCATTTT
. | TRBJ2-7 | TRBV6-5 | . | CASSYRGAEQYF | TGTGCCAGCAGTTATAGAGGGGCCGAGCAGTACTTC
. | TRBJ1-2 | TRBV18 | . | CASSPSTSVPPGYTF | TGTGCCAGCTCACCGAGCACTTCTGTCCCGCCTGGCTACACCTTC
few | TRBJ2-7 | TRBV6-5 | . | CASRGRGYEQYF | TGTGCCAGCAGGGGGAGAGGGTACGAGCAGTACTTC
once | TRBJ2-5 | TRBV9 | TRBD2 | CASSDGGKETQYF | TGTGCCAGCAGCGACGGGGGGAAAGAGACCCAGTACTTC
. | TRBJ2-5 | TRBV5-1 | . | CASSLGLQGQETQYF | TGCGCCAGCAGCTTGGGTTTGCAGGGCCAAGAGACCCAGTACTTC
. | TRBJ2-3 | TRBV7-8 | . | CASRRLGRSTDTQYF | TGTGCCAGCAGGAGACTAGGGCGGAGCACAGATACGCAGTATTTT
. | TRBJ2-2 | TRBV6-4 | TRBD2 | CASTGRGLAGTGELFF | TGTGCCAGCACCGGAAGGGGACTAGCTGGTACCGGGGAGCTGTTTTTT
. | TRBJ2-7 | TRBV6-1 | . | CASSALTGAYEQYF | TGTGCCAGCAGTGCCTTGACGGGGGCCTACGAGCAGTACTTC
. | TRBJ2-1 | TRBV6-5 | . | CASSYFSDFSADEQFF | TGTGCCAGCAGTTACTTCTCCGACTTTAGCGCGGATGAGCAGTTCTTC
. | TRBJ1-1 | TRBV5-1 | TRBD1 | CASSLTGGSSGSSNTEAFF | TGCGCCAGCAGCTTGACAGGGGGTTCCAGTGGGTCGTCGAACACTGAAGCTTTCTTT
. | TRBJ2-3 | TRBV5-6 | . | CASSILSKEGYSQYF | TGTGCCAGCAGCATCCTTAGTAAGGAAGGCTATTCGCAGTATTTT
. | TRBJ1-2 | TRBV19 | TRBD1 | CASSTRTGSFGYTF | TGTGCCAGTAGTACACGGACAGGCTCCTTCGGCTACACCTTC
. | TRBJ2-7 | TRBV5-6 | TRBD2 | CASSPPGGTDYEQYF | TGTGCCAGCAGCCCGCCGGGGGGTACGGACTACGAGCAGTACTTC
once | TRBJ1-5 | TRBV2 | . | CASSGMTAKLNQPQHF | TGTGCCAGCAGTGGAATGACAGCCAAACTAAATCAGCCCCAGCATTTT
. | TRBJ1-1 | TRBV2 | TRBD1 | CASRAPGQGLHTEAFF | TGTGCCAGCAGGGCGCCGGGACAGGGCCTTCACACTGAAGCTTTCTTT
. | TRBJ1-2 | TRBV7-9 | TRBD1 | CASSPTTPSTGTGGFGYTF | TGTGCCAGCAGCCCGACAACCCCCTCTACCGGGACAGGGGGATTTGGCTACACCTTC
. | TRBJ1-2 | TRBV12-5 | . | CASGKGFGYGYTF | TGTGCTAGTGGAAAGGGATTTGGCTATGGCTACACCTTC
. | TRBJ1-5 | TRBV18 | . | CASSPSGNQPQHF | TGTGCCAGCTCACCCTCAGGGAATCAGCCCCAGCATTTT
. | TRBJ2-5 | TRBV5-1 | . | CASSLFGGGETQYF | TGCGCCAGCAGCTTGTTTGGGGGCGGCGAGACCCAGTACTTC
. | TRBJ1-4 | TRBV19 | . | CASSIGFRGPQKKEKLFF | TGTGCCAGTAGTATAGGGTTCCGGGGGCCCCAAAAGAAGGAAAAACTGTTTTTT
. | TRBJ2-1 | TRBV9 | TRBD2 | CASSPTSGFSYNEQFF | TGTGCCAGCAGCCCCACTAGCGGGTTCTCCTACAATGAGCAGTTCTTC
. | TRBJ2-1 | TRBV10-3 | . | CAISELTRNYNEQFF | TGTGCCATCAGTGAGTTGACTAGAAACTACAATGAGCAGTTCTTC
. | TRBJ2-7 | TRBV6-5 | . | CASSFEGGSSYEQYF | TGTGCCAGCAGTTTCGAGGGGGGCAGCTCCTACGAGCAGTACTTC
. | TRBJ2-7 | TRBV5-1 | . | CASSLGAGRSYEQYF | TGCGCCAGCAGCTTGGGTGCAGGGCGATCCTACGAGCAGTACTTC
once | TRBJ2-1 | TRBV2 | . | CASGSGSYNEQFF | TGTGCCAGCGGAAGCGGCTCCTACAATGAGCAGTTCTTC
. | TRBJ2-3 | TRBV5-6 | TRBD2 | CASNPRGLATDTQYF | TGTGCCAGCAACCCTAGGGGACTAGCAACAGATACGCAGTATTTT
. | TRBJ2-7 | TRBV6-5 | TRBD1 | CASSYLGQGAYEQYF | TGTGCCAGCAGTTACCTCGGACAGGGGGCCTACGAGCAGTACTTC